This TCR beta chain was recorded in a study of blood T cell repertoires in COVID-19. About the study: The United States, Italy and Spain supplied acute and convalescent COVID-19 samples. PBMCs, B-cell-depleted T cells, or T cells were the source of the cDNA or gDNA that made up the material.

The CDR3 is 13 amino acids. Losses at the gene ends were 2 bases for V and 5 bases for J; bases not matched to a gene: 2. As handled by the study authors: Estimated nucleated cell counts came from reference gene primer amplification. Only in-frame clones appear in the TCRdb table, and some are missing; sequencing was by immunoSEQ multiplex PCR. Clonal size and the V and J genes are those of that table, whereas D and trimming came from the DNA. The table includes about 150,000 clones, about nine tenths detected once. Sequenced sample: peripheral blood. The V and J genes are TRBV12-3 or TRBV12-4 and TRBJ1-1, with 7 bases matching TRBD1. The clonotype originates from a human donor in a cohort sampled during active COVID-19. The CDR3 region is CASSLPGGTEAFF. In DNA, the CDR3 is TGTGCCAGCAGTTTACCAGGGGGAACTGAAGCTTTCTTT.